The next 28 T cell receptor beta chains were all read from a single sample in a study of T cells in Graves' hyperthyroidism and ophthalmopathy. Authors of the study amplified TCR beta CDR3 regions from RNA transcripts. The HTBI primer set served for first-round RT-PCR of the TCR CDR3. TCRdb independently ran MiXCR on the multiplex PCR reads; one entry per CDR3 protein. Of 490,000 or so distinct CDR3 sequences in the sample, roughly 23% were seen once. The sequenced sample consisted of blood. The receptors here all came from a woman in her 70s with Graves' ophthalmopathy.

This clonotype was seen a handful of times. The CDR3 nucleotides are TGCAGTGCTAAAGGTTCATACGCGGGAGGGCAATCAATGGATTACGAGCAGTACTTC. This gives the protein CSAKGSYAGGQSMDYEQYF. The chain recombines TRBV20-1 with TRBJ2-7; 9 positions agree with TRBD2. Germline CDR1 and CDR2: DFQATT and SNEGSKA (reference sequence). The V gene end was trimmed by 4 bases and the J gene end by 4 bases; junction bases not matched to a gene: 23. The CDR3 has 19 residues.

The V gene is TRBV6-2 or TRBV6-3, the J gene TRBJ2-3; 16 bases align to TRBD2. Trimming removed 6 bases from V and 4 bases from J; junction bases left unmatched: 10. Germline V gives CDR1 MNHEY, CDR2 SVGEGT. CDR3 length: 18 residues. CDR3 DNA sequence: TGTGCCAGCAGAGTGCTCGGGACTAGCGGGAGGGGAGCAGATACGCAGTATTTT. Amino acids: CASRVLGTSGRGADTQYF.

This clonotype was seen a few times. The chain has TRBV7-9 and TRBJ2-1, with 11 bases that match TRBD2. Germline CDR1 SEHNR, CDR2 FQNEAQ (reference sequence). This CDR3 has 20 amino acids. The V segment lost 2 bases and the J segment 10 bases; nucleotides outside the gene matches: 22. The CDR3 spells CASSLQGFSGRARVGDEQFF. The CDR3 nucleotides are TGTGCCAGCAGCTTACAGGGTTTTAGCGGGAGGGCCCGAGTCGGTGACGAGCAGTTCTTC. The full variable domain, in which reference TRBV7-9 and TRBJ2-1 provide the parts outside the CDR3, is DTGVSQNPRHKITKRGQNVTFRCDPISEHNRLYWYRQTLGQGPEFLTYFQNEAQLEKSRLLSDRFSAERPKGSFSTLEIQRTEQGDSAMYLCASSLQGFSGRARVGDEQFFGPGTRLTVL.

The rearrangement uses TRBV3-1 and TRBJ1-2; D uncertain. The CDR3 runs 15 residues. The V and J ends lost 2 bases and 1 base respectively, with 11 bases between them. Germline CDR1 is LGHDT and CDR2 is YNNKEL (reference sequence). The CDR3 DNA is TGTGCCAGCAGCCAAATGGGCACGCTTAACTATGGCTACACCTTC. Protein: CASSQMGTLNYGYTF.

Ten or more counts support this clonotype. V usage is TRBV11-2 and J usage is TRBJ1-2; D ambiguous. This CDR3 has 12 amino acids. Germline V gene sequence: CDR1 SGHAT, CDR2 FQNNGV. Deletions cut 0 bases from V and 4 bases from J, with 3 bases between. CDR3 loop: CASSLESYGYTF. CDR3 nucleotide sequence: TGTGCCAGCAGCTTAGAGAGCTATGGCTACACCTTC. Complete variable domain (other parts from reference TRBV11-2 and TRBJ1-2): EAGVAQSPRYKIIEKRQSVAFWCNPISGHATLYWYQQILGQGPKLLIQFQNNGVVDDSQLPKDRFSAERLKGVDSTLKIQPAKLEDSAVYLCASSLESYGYTFGSGTRLTVV.

The CDR3 loop is CASSFGTGASYEQYF. The CDR3 DNA reads TGTGCCAGCAGCTTCGGGACAGGCGCCTCCTACGAGCAGTACTTC. The chain links TRBV11-3 to TRBJ2-7, with TRBD1 matching over 8 bases. V dropped 3 bases and J dropped 0; count of bases not matched to a gene: 4. CDR3 size: 15 residues. CDR1 is SGHNT, CDR2 YENEEA, per germline.

This clonotype showed up just a few times. The rearrangement joins TRBV9 to TRBJ1-1, with D possibly being TRBD1 (6 bases). Trimming took off 4 bases at V and 0 bases at J, with 19 bases between the two ends. Germline V gives CDR1 SGDLS, CDR2 YYNGEE. The CDR3 length is 17 residues. In DNA, the CDR3 is TGTGCCAGCAGCCCCTTCCGGGACACTTATATGAACACTGAAGCTTTCTTT. Residues: CASSPFRDTYMNTEAFF.

The CDR3 reads CASSQMAAPGANVLTF. In nucleotides, the CDR3 is TGCGCCAGCAGCCAAATGGCAGCCCCTGGGGCCAACGTCCTGACTTTC. The rearrangement links TRBV4-1 to TRBJ2-6; no clear D. The CDR3 extends over 16 amino acids. CDR1 and CDR2 (germline): MGHRA, YSYEKL. V dropped 2 bases and J dropped 2 bases, with 10 bases sitting between them.

The chain links TRBV20-1 to TRBJ2-2, with D perhaps assigned TRBD1 or TRBD2 (5 bases each). CDR1 is DFQATT and CDR2 is SNEGSKA in the germline V gene (reference sequence). The CDR3 is made up of 14 amino acids. Trimming stripped 5 bases from V and 3 bases from J, with 13 bases between. The CDR3 sequence: CSARPGGHTGELFF. The DNA of the CDR3 is TGCAGTGCTCGTCCTGGGGGACACACCGGGGAGCTGTTTTTT.

The rearrangement joins TRBV20-1 to TRBJ1-1; TRBD1 matches at 7 bases. The CDR3 extends over 13 amino acids. V lost 4 bases, J lost 9 bases, and 11 bases stayed unmatched. Germline CDR1 and CDR2: DFQATT and SNEGSKA (reference sequence). CDR3 amino acids: CSANLRDRWKAFF. The CDR3 DNA is TGCAGTGCTAACCTCCGGGACAGATGGAAAGCTTTCTTT.

With regard to this clonotype: This may be a read error: a much more frequent sequence differs by one nucleotide. The chain recombines TRBV11-2 with TRBJ2-2; D gene uncertain. CDR3 length: 12 amino acids. V was clipped by 5 bases and J by 7 bases, with 8 bases between them. Looked up from germline, CDR1 is SGHAT and CDR2 is FQNNGV. Here the CDR3 DNA reads TGTGCCAGCAGCCGTATGAGCGGGGAGCTGTTTTTT. Amino acid sequence: CASSRMSGELFF.

This clonotype was counted at least ten times. The CDR3 here is CASSLAHKFYGYTF. DNA for the CDR3: TGTGCCAGCAGTTTAGCGCACAAGTTCTATGGCTACACCTTC. V is TRBV12-3 or TRBV12-4 and J is TRBJ1-2; D is unclear. This CDR3 has 14 residues. V lost 0 bases, J lost 4 bases, and 9 bases lay in between.

This clonotype has only a few counts. The CDR3 sequence is CASTYRQGETQYF. As DNA, the CDR3 is TGCGCCAGCACCTACAGACAGGGTGAGACCCAGTACTTC. This chain uses TRBV5-1 with TRBJ2-5, with TRBD1 identical over 7 bases. Germline V gives CDR1 SGHRS, CDR2 YFSETQ. The CDR3 is 13 amino acids. V shed 6 bases, J shed 5 bases, and the junction held 7 bases outside the gene matches.

This clonotype turned up a few times. The V gene is TRBV19, the J gene TRBJ1-1; D call uncertain. The CDR3 spans 13 residues. V was pared by 3 bases and J by 0 bases, with 5 bases between. The germline gives CDR1 LNHDA, CDR2 SQIVND (reference sequence). In DNA form, the CDR3 reads TGTGCCAGTAGTATTTTGCTGAACACTGAAGCTTTCTTT. Its translation: CASSILLNTEAFF. Using reference TRBV19 and TRBJ1-1 for the parts outside the CDR3, the full variable domain is DGGITQSPKYLFRKEGQNVTLSCEQNLNHDAMYWYRQDPGQGLRLIYYSQIVNDFQKGDIAEGYSVSREKKESFPLTVTSAQKNPTAFYLCASSILLNTEAFFGQGTRLTVV.

The rearrangement links TRBV6-2 or TRBV6-3 to TRBJ1-2; 7 bases agree with TRBD1. CDR1 is MNHEY and CDR2 is SVGEGT in the germline V gene. J lost 8 bases, V lost 2 bases, and 14 bases had no gene match. The CDR3 has 16 residues. In DNA form, the CDR3 reads TGTGCCAGCAGTTACCCCGTCCCGGGACAGAATTTGGGCTACACCTTC. As protein: CASSYPVPGQNLGYTF.

This clonotype occurred a few times. Given a much more abundant clone one base away, this may be a read error. The V and J genes are TRBV28 and TRBJ2-7; D is undetermined. From germline, CDR1 is MDHEN and CDR2 SYDVKM. Deletions cut 3 bases from V and 5 bases from J, with 8 bases between. The CDR3 consists of 12 residues. The CDR3, as DNA: TGTGCCAGCAGTTTCTTGGGGAACGAGCAGTACTTC. This codes for CASSFLGNEQYF.

Of note for this clonotype: A read error is possible here, since a much larger clone lies one base away. V and J are TRBV2 and TRBJ1-1; D is unclear. Germline V gene lookup returns CDR1 SNHLY and CDR2 FYNNEI. This CDR3 spans 12 amino acids. The CDR3 reads CTSVRRNTEAFF. Here the CDR3 DNA reads TGTACCAGTGTACGCAGGAACACTGAAGCTTTCTTT.

The gene calls are TRBV11-1 and TRBJ2-1, with 11 bases that match TRBD2. Germline CDR1 and CDR2: SGHAT and FQDESV (reference sequence). With V trimmed by 3 bases and J by 5 bases, 15 bases remained unmatched. CDR3 length: 19 residues. The CDR3 region has the DNA TGTGCCAGCAGCTTGTTCATTTCTCGACTAGCGGGACGGCACAATGAGCAGTTCTTC. Protein product: CASSLFISRLAGRHNEQFF. The whole variable domain, remainder taken from reference TRBV11-1 and TRBJ2-1, is EAEVAQSPRYKITEKSQAVAFWCDPISGHATLYWYRQILGQGPELLVQFQDESVVDDSQLPKDRFSAERLKGVDSTLKIQPAELGDSAMYLCASSLFISRLAGRHNEQFFGPGTRLTVL.

This chain joins TRBV6-5 and TRBJ2-1; the D gene could be TRBD1 or TRBD2 (5 bases each). The CDR3 extends over 19 amino acids. V was cut by 6 bases and J by 0 bases, with 24 bases left in between. The germline V gene has CDR1 MNHEY and CDR2 SVGAGI. The CDR3, as DNA: TGTGCCAGCAGCCTTACTGCAGGTGGGGCGGGTAGCTCCTACAATGAGCAGTTCTTC. Encoded protein: CASSLTAGGAGSSYNEQFF.

The CDR3: CASSKGTSISYEQYF. CDR3 bases: TGTGCCAGTAGTAAGGGGACTTCTATCTCCTACGAGCAGTACTTC. This sequence joins TRBV19 and TRBJ2-7, with D tentatively TRBD2 (6 bases). This CDR3 contains 15 residues. Between the trimmed V and J ends, which lost 4 bases and 0 bases, there was a span of 13 bases. From germline, CDR1 is LNHDA and CDR2 SQIVND (reference sequence).

Only a few counts were recorded for this clonotype. The chain uses TRBV6-1 and TRBJ2-1, with 9 bases that match TRBD2. Trimming took 6 bases from V and 2 from J; bases not matched to a gene: 8. The CDR3 sequence is 16 residues long. Germline values: CDR1 MNHNS, CDR2 SASEGT. The CDR3 sequence: CASRRSGRMTYNEQFF. The CDR3 nucleotides read TGTGCCAGCAGAAGGAGCGGGAGGATGACCTACAATGAGCAGTTCTTC.

This clonotype was recorded many times. V usage is TRBV7-9 and J usage is TRBJ2-1; TRBD1 matches at 8 bases. Germline trimming cut 4 bases from V and 12 bases from J; bases unmatched to any gene: 2. This CDR3 has 11 amino acids. Germline lookup yields CDR1 SEHNR and CDR2 FQNEAQ (reference sequence). CDR3 DNA: TGTGCCAGCAGCTCTGGACAGGGGCAGTTCTTC. It encodes CASSSGQGQFF. The complete variable domain, with remaining parts taken from reference TRBV7-9 and TRBJ2-1, reads DTGVSQNPRHKITKRGQNVTFRCDPISEHNRLYWYRQTLGQGPEFLTYFQNEAQLEKSRLLSDRFSAERPKGSFSTLEIQRTEQGDSAMYLCASSSGQGQFFGPGTRLTVL.

This clonotype has just a few counts. The chain couples TRBV14 to TRBJ2-7; possible D gene TRBD2, 6 bases. V lost 4 bases, J lost 6 bases, and 16 bases lay in between. The CDR3 is made up of 14 amino acids. Germline assignment: CDR1 SGHDN and CDR2 FVKESK. The CDR3 bases are TGTGCCAGCAGCCGGCCGGGACTGGCGCCCGAGCAGTACTTC. Translating gives CASSRPGLAPEQYF.

CDR3 protein: CASSYVGGVETQYF. CDR3 DNA: TGTGCCAGCAGTTATGTGGGGGGAGTCGAGACCCAGTACTTC. The chain has TRBV6-2 or TRBV6-3 and TRBJ2-5; D may be TRBD2 (6 bases). V lost 3 bases and J 5 bases, leaving 13 bases between the germline ends. Germline CDR1 and CDR2: MNHEY and SVGEGT. This CDR3 region has 14 residues.

This clonotype was recorded once. This chain links TRBV5-1 with TRBJ1-6; maybe TRBD1 (5 bases). V lost 0 bases and J lost 10, with 14 bases in between. Germline V gene sequence: CDR1 SGHRS, CDR2 YFSETQ. This CDR3 has 15 residues. The CDR3 region has the DNA TGCGCCAGCAGCTTGGGAGGGACCGATAGGTCACCCCTCCACTTT. This codes for CASSLGGTDRSPLHF.

This clonotype was detected only a few times. The chain carries TRBV12-3 or TRBV12-4 and TRBJ2-1; 7 bases are a match to TRBD2. This CDR3 contains 16 residues. Germline trimming cut 4 bases from V and 0 bases from J; bases unmatched to any gene: 6. The CDR3 bases are TGTGCCAGCAGTTCACGCGGGAGTTACTCCTACAATGAGCAGTTCTTC. This encodes CASSSRGSYSYNEQFF.

This clonotype was found a few times. The rearrangement links TRBV9 to TRBJ2-1; TRBD2 agrees at 11 bases. This CDR3 spans 15 amino acids. The germline V gene encodes CDR1 SGDLS and CDR2 YYNGEE. With V trimmed by 3 bases and J by 4 bases, 3 bases remained unmatched. The CDR3 loop reads CASSAGTSGYNEQFF. In nucleotides, the CDR3 is TGTGCCAGCAGCGCCGGGACTAGCGGATACAATGAGCAGTTCTTC. The full variable domain, completed using reference TRBV9 and TRBJ2-1, is DSGVTQTPKHLITATGQRVTLRCSPRSGDLSVYWYQQSLDQGLQFLIQYYNGEERAKGNILERFSAQQFPDLHSELNLSSLELGDSALYFCASSAGTSGYNEQFFGPGTRLTVL.

The rearrangement joins TRBV20-1 to TRBJ2-7, with D possibly being TRBD2 (6 bases). The CDR3 is 15 amino acids. CDR1 and CDR2 (germline): DFQATT, SNEGSKA (reference sequence). V was clipped by 5 bases and J by 2 bases, with 19 bases between them. The CDR3 sequence: CSASTGTRRAYEQYF. DNA for the CDR3: TGCAGTGCTTCGACCGGGACGAGGAGGGCCTACGAGCAGTACTTC.